This record concerns one T cell receptor beta chain sequence. This entry is derived from a study of Ad26.COV2.S vaccination and SARS-CoV-2 variants. Treatment noted: around 19 received Ad26.COV2.S at low or high dose, single or two shots; roughly five received placebo; per-sample allocation not given. The study sampled participants on day 63 after the first vaccine or placebo injection. Sequenced by immunoSEQ multiplex PCR; TCRdb stores in-frame clones only, minus some. Here the sample spans 250,000 to 300,000 clones, more than 70% being singletons. Trimming pared 0 bases from V and 1 base from J, leaving 6 bases between. This CDR3 region has 14 residues. The germline V gene has CDR1 MNHEY and CDR2 SVGAGI.

This sequence was found in a person aged 18-65 years who received the Ad26.COV2.S COVID-19 vaccine or a placebo. Material: peripheral blood, obtained in a trial of Ad26.COV2.S vaccine versus placebo. The chain recombines TRBV6-5 with TRBJ1-1; no clear D gene. CDR3 sequence reads: CASSYSIRNTEAFF. In DNA form, the CDR3 reads TGTGCCAGCAGTTACTCGATTAGGAACACTGAAGCTTTCTTT.